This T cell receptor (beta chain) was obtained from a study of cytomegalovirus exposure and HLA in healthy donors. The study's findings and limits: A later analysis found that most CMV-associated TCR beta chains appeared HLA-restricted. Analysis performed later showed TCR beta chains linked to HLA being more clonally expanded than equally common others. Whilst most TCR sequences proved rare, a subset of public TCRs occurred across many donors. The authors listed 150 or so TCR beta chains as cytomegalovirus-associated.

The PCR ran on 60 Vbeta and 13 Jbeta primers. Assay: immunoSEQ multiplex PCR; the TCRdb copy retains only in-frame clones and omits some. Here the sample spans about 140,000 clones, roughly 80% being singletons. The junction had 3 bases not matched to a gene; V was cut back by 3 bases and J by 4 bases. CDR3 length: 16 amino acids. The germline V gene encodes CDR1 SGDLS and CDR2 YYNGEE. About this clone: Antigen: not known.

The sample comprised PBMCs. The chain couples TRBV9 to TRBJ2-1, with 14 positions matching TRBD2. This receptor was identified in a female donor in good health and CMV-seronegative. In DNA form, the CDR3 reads TGTGCCAGCAGCGCCCGGACTAGCGGGAGGTACAATGAGCAGTTCTTC. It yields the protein CASSARTSGRYNEQFF.